The 22 T cell receptor beta chains in this list originate from one sample, sequenced in a study of T cell responses to AZD1222 COVID-19 vaccine. The data were produced by immunoSEQ multiplex PCR, yet TCRdb's version contains in-frame clones alone and is incomplete. Of approximately 100,000 clones in the sample, around 93% were seen once. The sequenced sample was peripheral blood, obtained on day 0 of AZD1222 vaccination. Source of these receptors: an adult in good health.

This clone occurred a few times. The rearrangement links TRBV10-2 to TRBJ1-1, with D possibly being TRBD1 (5 bases). Looked up from germline, CDR1 is WSHSY and CDR2 is SAAADI. This CDR3 contains 13 residues. V lost 3 bases and J lost 5, with 10 bases in between. The CDR3 loop is CASSEGVGTEAFF. The CDR3 bases are TGCGCCAGCAGTGAAGGGGTGGGGACTGAAGCTTTCTTT.

The chain combines TRBV18 with TRBJ1-1; D perhaps matches TRBD1 (5 bases). The CDR3 length is 13 residues. With 4 bases removed from V and 5 bases from J, the gap between germline ends came to 11 bases. Germline V lookup: CDR1 KGHSH, CDR2 LQKENI. The CDR3 nucleotides are TGTGCCAGCTCACAGGGGAGGGAGACTGAAGCTTTCTTT. It codes for CASSQGRETEAFF.

This clone was observed a single time. The genes are TRBV27 and TRBJ1-2; 7 bases are a match to TRBD1. Germline-derived CDR1 and CDR2 are MNHEY and SMNVEV (reference sequence). Losses at the gene ends were 8 bases for V and 4 bases for J; bases not matched to a gene: 7. The CDR3 has 13 amino acids. Written as DNA, the CDR3 is TGTGCCAGCGGACAGGCCAATATCTATGGCTACACCTTC. It yields the protein CASGQANIYGYTF.

The DNA for the CDR3 is TGCGCCAGCAGCCAAGATCTGCAGGGGAGGGGGACTAGGTTTTTT. Protein: CASSQDLQGRGTRFF. The J gene is TRBJ1-4, the V gene TRBV4-1; possible D gene TRBD1, 6 bases. The CDR3 extends over 15 amino acids. Germline V gene sequence: CDR1 MGHRA, CDR2 YSYEKL. V lost 0 bases, J lost 16 bases, and 21 bases lay in between.

The chain has TRBV7-8 and TRBJ2-5; D is undetermined. Germline CDR1 reads SGHVS; CDR2 reads FQNEAQ. The V gene lost 3 bases and the J gene lost 5 bases, with 13 bases spanning the gap. The CDR3 contains 14 residues. For the CDR3, the DNA is TGTGCCAGCAGCTTTCGGAGAATCAGGGAGACCCAGTACTTC. Protein sequence: CASSFRRIRETQYF.

This chain connects TRBV7-2 to TRBJ1-6; D gene unclear. The ends were cut back, 4 bases at V and 6 bases at J, with 13 bases in the middle. CDR3 length: 15 residues. The germline V gene has CDR1 SGHTA and CDR2 FQGNSA. The CDR3 spells CASSSRSRSNSPLHF. The DNA for the CDR3 is TGTGCCAGCAGCTCCCGGAGCAGAAGTAATTCACCCCTCCACTTT.

CDR3 in amino acids: CASSFIRGKGNTIYF. Written as DNA, the CDR3 is TGTGCCAGCAGTTTCATTCGGGGAAAAGGAAACACCATATATTTT. This chain joins TRBV28 and TRBJ1-3; D remains ambiguous. CDR3 length: 15 amino acids. CDR1 is MDHEN and CDR2 is SYDVKM in the germline V gene. The ends were cut back, 3 bases at V and 4 bases at J, with 13 bases in the middle.

V and J are TRBV19 and TRBJ1-5, with no clear D. Germline lookup yields CDR1 LNHDA and CDR2 SQIVND (reference sequence). The CDR3 consists of 13 residues. Trimming stripped 3 bases from V and 8 bases from J, with 11 bases between. CDR3: CASSMEGLEPQHF. In DNA form, the CDR3 reads TGTGCCAGTAGTATGGAGGGTTTGGAGCCCCAGCATTTT.

The gene calls are TRBV5-4 and TRBJ2-7, with a tentative D call TRBD1 (6 bases). The CDR3 is made up of 16 amino acids. Germline CDR1 is SGHNT and CDR2 is YYREEE (reference sequence). Between the trimmed V and J ends, which lost 4 bases and 4 bases, there was a span of 21 bases. CDR3 sequence reads: CASSGTSGTSLYEQYF. CDR3 in DNA: TGTGCCAGCAGCGGGACCTCCGGGACATCCCTTTACGAGCAGTACTTC.

The chain carries TRBV5-1 and TRBJ2-5, with TRBD2 matching over 12 bases. This CDR3 contains 15 residues. V trimming: 4 bases; J trimming: 6 bases; junction bases outside the gene matches: 7. The germline V gene has CDR1 SGHRS and CDR2 YFSETQ. The CDR3 protein is CASSGWTSGTKTQYF. CDR3 in DNA: TGCGCCAGCAGCGGATGGACTAGCGGGACGAAGACCCAGTACTTC.

The chain has TRBV7-9 and TRBJ1-4; TRBD1 might be the D (6 bases). Trimming shortened V by 4 bases and J by 2 bases, and 14 bases separated the two germline ends. The CDR3 has 16 amino acids. Germline loops: CDR1 SEHNR, CDR2 FQNEAQ (reference sequence). The CDR3 sequence is CASSSIWGATNEKLFF. CDR3 in DNA: TGTGCCAGCAGCTCGATCTGGGGGGCTACTAATGAAAAACTGTTTTTT.

This clone was found once. The chain employs TRBV10-2 and TRBJ1-3; D not certain. The germline CDR1 and CDR2 sequences are WSHSY and SAAADI. The CDR3 loop spans 14 amino acids. The germline V and J ends were trimmed by 2 bases and 2 bases, with 7 bases remaining between them. Here the CDR3 DNA reads TGCGCCAGCAGTGAGGCGTCGGCTGGAAACACCATATATTTT. This translates into CASSEASAGNTIYF.

The V gene is TRBV7-3, the J gene TRBJ1-3; D perhaps matches TRBD1 (6 bases). Deletions cut 5 bases from V and 8 bases from J, with 19 bases between. This CDR3 is 15 amino acids long. The germline V gene has CDR1 SGHTA and CDR2 FQGTGA. Written as DNA, the CDR3 is TGTGCCAGCAGCCCCCGAGTGGGGGGCGAGGACACCATATATTTT. Protein sequence: CASSPRVGGEDTIYF. Variable domain in full (rest from reference TRBV7-3 and TRBJ1-3): GAGVSQTPSNKVTEKGKYVELRCDPISGHTALYWYRQSLGQGPEFLIYFQGTGAADDSGLPNDRFFAVRPEGSVSTLKIQRTERGDSAVYLCASSPRVGGEDTIYFGEGSWLTVV.

The J gene is TRBJ1-1, the V gene TRBV4-3; 7 positions agree with TRBD1. V trimming: 2 bases; J trimming: 0 bases; junction bases outside the gene matches: 6. The germline gives CDR1 LGHNA, CDR2 YSLEER. The CDR3 loop spans 16 amino acids. CDR3 region: CASSQTWTGLNTEAFF. The CDR3 nucleotides are TGCGCCAGCAGCCAAACCTGGACAGGCTTGAACACTGAAGCTTTCTTT.

The chain joins TRBV11-2 to TRBJ1-3, with D tentatively TRBD1 (5 bases). Trimming cost V 6 bases and J 0 bases, with 18 bases left between them. CDR1 SGHAT and CDR2 FQNNGV come from the germline V gene. The CDR3 sequence is 17 residues long. CDR3 sequence reads: CASRASSGANSGNTIYF. The CDR3 DNA reads TGTGCCAGCAGAGCCTCCTCCGGGGCGAACTCTGGAAACACCATATATTTT.

This chain links TRBV18 with TRBJ1-4; 7 bases line up with TRBD1. This CDR3 region has 15 residues. The J segment lost 6 bases and the V segment lost 4 bases, leaving 8 bases of the junction unmatched. Germline CDR1 reads KGHSH; CDR2 reads LQKENI. DNA for the CDR3: TGTGCCAGCTCACTTCAGGGGGGACTCTATGAAAAACTGTTTTTT. Its protein product is CASSLQGGLYEKLFF.

This clone has at least ten counts. V is TRBV6-5 and J is TRBJ1-1; D unclear. Germline CDR1 and CDR2: MNHEY and SVGAGI. With 2 bases removed from V and 5 bases from J, the gap between germline ends came to 9 bases. CDR3 length equals 13 residues. The CDR3 DNA sequence: TGTGCCAGCAGTTACCTCGGTGATACTGAAGCTTTCTTT. Amino acid sequence: CASSYLGDTEAFF.

This clone was seen a single time. The chain combines TRBV5-5 with TRBJ1-1, with a weak D call TRBD1 (5 bases). V shed 4 bases and J shed 5 bases, with 24 bases lying between them. The CDR3 has 17 residues. Germline CDR1 SGHKS, CDR2 YYEKEE (reference sequence). The CDR3 spells CASSPQLGAGRSTEAFF. The DNA for the CDR3 is TGTGCCAGCAGCCCGCAGTTGGGTGCAGGGCGGAGTACTGAAGCTTTCTTT.

The chain has TRBV19 and TRBJ2-5; D gene unclear. The length of the CDR3 is 15 residues. Germline CDR1 is LNHDA and CDR2 is SQIVND (reference sequence). With 4 bases removed from V and 2 bases from J, the gap between germline ends came to 14 bases. As DNA, the CDR3 is TGTGCCAGTAGTACATCCATGACATCTCAAGAGACCCAGTACTTC. Its translation is CASSTSMTSQETQYF.

The rearrangement joins TRBV18 to TRBJ1-1; the D gene is possibly TRBD1 (5 bases). CDR3 size: 14 residues. V lost 7 bases and J lost 6, with 18 bases in between. Germline V gene lookup returns CDR1 KGHSH and CDR2 LQKENI. CDR3 DNA: TGTGCCAGCTTCTCCGGGACGGCGGACGCTGAAGCTTTCTTT. It specifies CASFSGTADAEAFF.

V and J are TRBV2 and TRBJ2-1, with D maybe TRBD1 (5 bases). The CDR3 consists of 15 residues. Germline CDR1 reads SNHLY; CDR2 reads FYNNEI. The ends were cut back, 2 bases at V and 6 bases at J, with 14 bases in the middle. CDR3 sequence (DNA): TGTGCCAGCAGTGAACGACCCCTAGGGGCCAATGAGCAGTTCTTC. Translated: CASSERPLGANEQFF.

The chain uses TRBV11-2 and TRBJ1-1; possible D gene TRBD1, 6 bases. V was clipped by 0 bases and J by 0 bases, with 14 bases between them. Germline-derived CDR1 and CDR2 are SGHAT and FQNNGV. There are 17 residues in the CDR3. The CDR3 nucleotides are TGTGCCAGCAGCTTAGATCGGGGTGGGGGCATGAACACTGAAGCTTTCTTT. This encodes CASSLDRGGGMNTEAFF.